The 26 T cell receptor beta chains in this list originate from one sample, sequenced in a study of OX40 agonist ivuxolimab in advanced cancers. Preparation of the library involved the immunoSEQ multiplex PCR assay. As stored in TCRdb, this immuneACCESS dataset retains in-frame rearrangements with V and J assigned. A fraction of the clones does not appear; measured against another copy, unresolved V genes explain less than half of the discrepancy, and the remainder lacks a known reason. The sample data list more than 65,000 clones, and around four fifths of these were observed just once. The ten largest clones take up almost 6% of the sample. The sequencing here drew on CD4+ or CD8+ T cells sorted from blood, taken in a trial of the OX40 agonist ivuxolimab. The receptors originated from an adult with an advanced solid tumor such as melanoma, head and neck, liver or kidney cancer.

For the CDR3, the DNA is TGTGCCAGCAGCCAAGAACCACAGGGGAGATACGAGCAGTACTTC. It codes for CASSQEPQGRYEQYF. The V gene is TRBV4-2, the J gene TRBJ2-7; 7 nucleotides line up with TRBD1. The CDR3 runs 15 residues. V shed 0 bases, J shed 4 bases, and the junction held 6 bases outside the gene matches. Germline V CDR1 and CDR2: LGHNA, YNFKEQ.

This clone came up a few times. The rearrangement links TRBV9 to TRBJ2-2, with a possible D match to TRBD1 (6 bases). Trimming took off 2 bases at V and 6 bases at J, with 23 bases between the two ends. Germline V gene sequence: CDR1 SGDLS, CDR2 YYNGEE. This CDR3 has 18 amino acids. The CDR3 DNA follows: TGTGCCAGCAGCGTCGGGCAGGGGAGAATAAGACAACCCGGGGAGCTGTTTTTT. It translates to CASSVGQGRIRQPGELFF.

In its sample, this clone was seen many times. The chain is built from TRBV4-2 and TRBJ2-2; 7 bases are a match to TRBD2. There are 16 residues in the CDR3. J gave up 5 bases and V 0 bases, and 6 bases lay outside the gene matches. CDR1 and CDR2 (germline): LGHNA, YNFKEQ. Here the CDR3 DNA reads TGTGCCAGCAGCCAAGATGTGCGGGAGCGAACCGGGGAGCTGTTTTTT. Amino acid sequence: CASSQDVRERTGELFF.

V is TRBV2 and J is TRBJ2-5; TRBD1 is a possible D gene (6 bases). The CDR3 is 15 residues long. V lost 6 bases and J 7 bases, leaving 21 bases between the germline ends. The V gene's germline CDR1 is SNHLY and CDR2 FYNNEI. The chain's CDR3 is CASRNPGQGLGTQYF. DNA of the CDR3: TGTGCCAGCAGAAACCCGGGACAAGGCCTGGGGACCCAGTACTTC.

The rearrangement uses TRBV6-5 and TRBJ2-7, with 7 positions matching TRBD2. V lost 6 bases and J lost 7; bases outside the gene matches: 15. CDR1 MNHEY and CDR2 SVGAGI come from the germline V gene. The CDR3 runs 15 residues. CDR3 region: CASRGGNSPPQEQYF. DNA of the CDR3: TGTGCCAGCAGGGGAGGGAACAGCCCCCCGCAGGAGCAGTACTTC.

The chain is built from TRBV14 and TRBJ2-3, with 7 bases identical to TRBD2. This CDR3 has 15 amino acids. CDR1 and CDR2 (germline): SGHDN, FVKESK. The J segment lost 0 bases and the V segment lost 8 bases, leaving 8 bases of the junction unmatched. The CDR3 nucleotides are TGTGCCAGCTTCCCGGGAGGACCGAGCACAGATACGCAGTATTTT. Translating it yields CASFPGGPSTDTQYF.

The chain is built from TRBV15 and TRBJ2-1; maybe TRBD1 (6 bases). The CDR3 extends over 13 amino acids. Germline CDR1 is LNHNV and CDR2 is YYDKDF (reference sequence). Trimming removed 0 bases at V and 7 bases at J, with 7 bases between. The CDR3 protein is CATSRDRGNEQFF. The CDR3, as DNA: TGTGCCACCAGCAGAGACAGGGGTAATGAGCAGTTCTTC. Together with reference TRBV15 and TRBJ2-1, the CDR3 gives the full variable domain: DAMVIQNPRYQVTQFGKPVTLSCSQTLNHNVMYWYQQKSSQAPKLLFHYYDKDFNNEADTPDNFQSRRPNTSFCFLDIRSPGLGDTAMYLCATSRDRGNEQFFGPGTRLTVL.

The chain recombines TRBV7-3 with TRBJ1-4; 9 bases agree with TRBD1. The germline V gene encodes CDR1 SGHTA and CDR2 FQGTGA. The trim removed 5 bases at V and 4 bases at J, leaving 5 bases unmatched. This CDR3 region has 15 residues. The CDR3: CASSAQGAVNEKLFF. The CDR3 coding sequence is TGTGCCAGCAGCGCACAGGGGGCTGTTAATGAAAAACTGTTTTTT.

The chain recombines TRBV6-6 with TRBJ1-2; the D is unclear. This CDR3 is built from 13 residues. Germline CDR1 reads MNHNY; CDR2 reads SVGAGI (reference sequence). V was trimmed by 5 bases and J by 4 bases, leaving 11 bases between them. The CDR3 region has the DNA TGTGCCAGCAGTCCGACACTCTCCTATGGCTACACCTTC. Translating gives CASSPTLSYGYTF.

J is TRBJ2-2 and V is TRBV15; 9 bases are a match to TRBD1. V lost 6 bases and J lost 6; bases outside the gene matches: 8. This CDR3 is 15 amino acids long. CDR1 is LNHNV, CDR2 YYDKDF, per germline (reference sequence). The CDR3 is CATRVGTGISGELFF. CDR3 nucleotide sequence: TGTGCCACCAGAGTCGGGACAGGGATTTCCGGGGAGCTGTTTTTT.

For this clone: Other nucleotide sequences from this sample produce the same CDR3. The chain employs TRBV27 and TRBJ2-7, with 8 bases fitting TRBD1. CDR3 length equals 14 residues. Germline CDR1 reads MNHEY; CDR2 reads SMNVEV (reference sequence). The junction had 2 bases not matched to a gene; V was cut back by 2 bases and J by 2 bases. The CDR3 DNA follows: TGTGCCAGCAGTTTAGACAGGGGACCCTACGAGCAGTACTTC. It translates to CASSLDRGPYEQYF.

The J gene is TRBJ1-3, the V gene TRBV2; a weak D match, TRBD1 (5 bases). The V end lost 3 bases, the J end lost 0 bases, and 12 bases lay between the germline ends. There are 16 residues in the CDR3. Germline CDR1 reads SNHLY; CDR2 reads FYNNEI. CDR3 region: CASSEGRGNSGNTIYF. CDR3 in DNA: TGTGCCAGCAGTGAGGGTCGGGGGAACTCTGGAAACACCATATATTTT.

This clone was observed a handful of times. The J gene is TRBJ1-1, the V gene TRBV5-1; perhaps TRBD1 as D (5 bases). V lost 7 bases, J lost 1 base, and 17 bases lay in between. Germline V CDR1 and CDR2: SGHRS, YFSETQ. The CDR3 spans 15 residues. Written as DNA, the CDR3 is TGCGCCAGCGGGGGATCGGCGAATTCGAACACTGAAGCTTTCTTT. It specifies CASGGSANSNTEAFF.

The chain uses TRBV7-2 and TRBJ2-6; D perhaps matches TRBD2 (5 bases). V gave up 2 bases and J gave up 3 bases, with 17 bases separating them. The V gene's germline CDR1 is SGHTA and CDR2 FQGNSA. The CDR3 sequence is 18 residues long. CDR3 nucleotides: TGTGCCAGCAGCTTAATGTACAGTGCCGCGGGTGGGGCCAACGTCCTGACTTTC. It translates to CASSLMYSAAGGANVLTF.

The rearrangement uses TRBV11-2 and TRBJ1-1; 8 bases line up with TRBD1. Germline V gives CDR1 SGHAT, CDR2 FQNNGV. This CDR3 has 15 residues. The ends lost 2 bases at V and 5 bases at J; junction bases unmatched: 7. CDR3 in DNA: TGTGCCAGCAGCTTACACCCGACAGGGGTAACTGAAGCTTTCTTT. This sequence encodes CASSLHPTGVTEAFF.

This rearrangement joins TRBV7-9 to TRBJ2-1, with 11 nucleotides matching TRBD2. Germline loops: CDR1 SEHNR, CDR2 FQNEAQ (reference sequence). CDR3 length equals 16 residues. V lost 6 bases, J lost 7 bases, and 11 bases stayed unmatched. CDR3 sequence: CASSSRLAGPSNEQFF. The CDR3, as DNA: TGTGCCAGCAGTTCAAGACTAGCGGGGCCTTCGAATGAGCAGTTCTTC.

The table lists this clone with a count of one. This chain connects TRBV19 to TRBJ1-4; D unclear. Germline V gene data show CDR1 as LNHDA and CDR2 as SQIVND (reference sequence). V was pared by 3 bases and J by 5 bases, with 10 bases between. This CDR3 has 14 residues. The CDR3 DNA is TGTGCCAGTAGTATTCGGCAGACGAATGAAAAACTGTTTTTT. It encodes CASSIRQTNEKLFF.

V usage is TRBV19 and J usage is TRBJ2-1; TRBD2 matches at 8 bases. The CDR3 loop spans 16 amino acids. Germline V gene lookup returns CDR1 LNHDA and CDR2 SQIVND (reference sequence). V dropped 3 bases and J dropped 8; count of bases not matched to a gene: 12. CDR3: CASSIWGRSGDDEQFF. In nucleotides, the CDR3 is TGTGCCAGTAGTATTTGGGGTCGTAGCGGGGACGATGAGCAGTTCTTC. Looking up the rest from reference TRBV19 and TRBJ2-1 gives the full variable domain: DGGITQSPKYLFRKEGQNVTLSCEQNLNHDAMYWYRQDPGQGLRLIYYSQIVNDFQKGDIAEGYSVSREKKESFPLTVTSAQKNPTAFYLCASSIWGRSGDDEQFFGPGTRLTVL.

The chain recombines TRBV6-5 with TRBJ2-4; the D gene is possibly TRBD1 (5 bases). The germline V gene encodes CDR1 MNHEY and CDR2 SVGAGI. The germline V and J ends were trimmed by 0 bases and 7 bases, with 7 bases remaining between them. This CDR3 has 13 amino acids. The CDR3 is CASSYSNRNIQYF. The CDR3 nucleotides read TGTGCCAGCAGTTACTCGAACAGGAACATTCAGTACTTC.

The CDR3 is CASRELPENTEAFF. The CDR3 bases are TGTGCCAGTAGAGAATTACCAGAGAACACTGAAGCTTTCTTT. This chain uses TRBV19 with TRBJ1-1; D not certain. This CDR3 is 14 amino acids long. Deletions cut 6 bases from V and 1 base from J, with 12 bases between. The V gene's germline CDR1 is LNHDA and CDR2 SQIVND (reference sequence).

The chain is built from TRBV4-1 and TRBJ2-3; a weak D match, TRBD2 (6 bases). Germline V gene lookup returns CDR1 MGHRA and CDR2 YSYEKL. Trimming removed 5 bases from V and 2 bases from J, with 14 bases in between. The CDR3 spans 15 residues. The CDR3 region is CASSFMTRNTDTQYF. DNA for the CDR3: TGCGCCAGCAGCTTTATGACTAGAAACACAGATACGCAGTATTTT.

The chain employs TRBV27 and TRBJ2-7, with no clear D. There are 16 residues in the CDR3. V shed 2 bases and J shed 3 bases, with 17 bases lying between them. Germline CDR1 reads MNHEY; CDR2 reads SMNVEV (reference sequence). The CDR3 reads CASSLIPADHRYEQYF. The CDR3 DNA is TGTGCCAGCAGTTTAATTCCTGCGGACCATCGCTACGAGCAGTACTTC.

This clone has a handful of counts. The CDR3 nucleotides read TGTGCCAGCAGCTTAGCGGGGGGGCCCGGCGGGGAGCTGTTTTTT. It translates to CASSLAGGPGGELFF. The genes are TRBV7-9 and TRBJ2-2; D might be TRBD2 (7 bases). This CDR3 is 15 amino acids long. The germline V gene encodes CDR1 SEHNR and CDR2 FQNEAQ (reference sequence). With 0 bases removed from V and 7 bases from J, the gap between germline ends came to 12 bases.

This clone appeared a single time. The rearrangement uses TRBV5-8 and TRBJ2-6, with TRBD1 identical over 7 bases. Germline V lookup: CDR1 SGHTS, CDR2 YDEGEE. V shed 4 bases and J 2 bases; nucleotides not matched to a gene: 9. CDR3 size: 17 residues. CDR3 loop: CASSAGTVSPGANVLTF. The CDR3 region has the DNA TGTGCCAGCAGCGCCGGGACAGTTTCCCCTGGGGCCAACGTCCTGACTTTC.

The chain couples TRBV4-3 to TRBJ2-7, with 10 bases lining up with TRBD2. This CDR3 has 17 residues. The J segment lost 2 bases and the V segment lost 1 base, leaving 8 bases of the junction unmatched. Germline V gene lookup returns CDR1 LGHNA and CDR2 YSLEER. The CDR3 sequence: CASSQVPGTSAPYEQYF. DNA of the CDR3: TGCGCCAGCAGCCAAGTCCCAGGGACTAGCGCTCCCTACGAGCAGTACTTC.

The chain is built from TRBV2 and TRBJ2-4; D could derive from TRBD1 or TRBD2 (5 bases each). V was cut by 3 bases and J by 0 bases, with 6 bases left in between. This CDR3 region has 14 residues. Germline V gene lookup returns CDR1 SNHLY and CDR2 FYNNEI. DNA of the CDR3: TGTGCCAGCAGTGAGGGGGAAGCCAAAAACATTCAGTACTTC. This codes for CASSEGEAKNIQYF.